The clone carrying this TCR beta chain came up a few times. The CDR3 consists of 11 residues. Germline lookup yields CDR1 SQVTM and CDR2 ANQGSEA. V was clipped by 5 bases and J by 4 bases; unmatched bases: 1. Assay used: immunoSEQ multiplex PCR; TCRdb lists only in-frame clones, some missing. The sample holds 100,000 or so clones, about 80% seen once. This record belongs to a study of blood T cell repertoires in COVID-19. Study information: Whether acute or convalescent, the COVID-19 samples came from the United States, Italy and Spain. From T cells, B-cell-depleted T cells, or PBMCs came the material, which was cDNA or gDNA.

The J gene is TRBJ1-2, the V gene TRBV29-1, with TRBD1 matching over 7 bases. This clonotype was obtained from a man aged 55 to 70 with acute or convalescent COVID-19. Sequencing was done on a sample of peripheral blood. CDR3 DNA sequence: TGCAGCGTTTGGGACAGCTATGGCTACACCTTC. It specifies CSVWDSYGYTF.